Listed below are T cell receptor beta chains from one sample, sequenced in a study of blood T cell repertoires in COVID-19. Some clones are missing from TCRdb's copy, which holds only in-frame ones; the method was immunoSEQ multiplex PCR. The repertoire consists of about 140,000 clones, with roughly 80% occurring once and the leading ten covering 3% to 5%. The sample comprised peripheral blood. Receptor source: a woman aged 55-69 years with acute or convalescent COVID-19. Each CDR3 is given with its conserved first and last residue. A D gene is named only where the DNA matches it firmly. The size field is filled for only some rows; it gives once, few, many or a size class.

J gene,D gene,V gene,clone size,CDR3 DNA,CDR3 protein
TRBJ1-2,.,TRBV9,many,TGTGCCAGCAGCGTAGAGGACAGTAGGTTGGGTGGCTACACCTTC,CASSVEDSRLGGYTF
TRBJ1-5,.,TRBV4-1,.,TGCGCCAGCAGCCAACCCCTGGAGGCGGGCCGGGGGTGGTTTCAGCCCCAGCATTTT,CASSQPLEAGRGWFQPQHF
TRBJ1-6,TRBD1,TRBV5-4,.,TGTGCCAGCAGCTTGGCACAGGGGAATTCACCCCTCCACTTT,CASSLAQGNSPLHF
TRBJ2-7,.,TRBV5-4,.,TGTGCCAGCAGCCCCGCGGGGCGGGGCGCCTACGAGCAGTACTTC,CASSPAGRGAYEQYF
TRBJ2-3,TRBD2,TRBV7-9,.,TGTGCCAGCAGCTTACCGCTTGGACTAGCTAACACAGATACGCAGTATTTT,CASSLPLGLANTDTQYF
TRBJ1-4,TRBD1,TRBV7-9,.,TGTGCCAGCAGCTTAGGGGACAGGGGGCGTGAGGAAAAACTGTTTTTT,CASSLGDRGREEKLFF
TRBJ2-2,.,TRBV10-3,.,TGTGCCATCAGTGTGGAAGCGATCACCGGGGAGCTGTTTTTT,CAISVEAITGELFF
TRBJ2-7,TRBD2,TRBV27,.,TGTGCCAGCAGCCTCGGACTAGCGGGAGCTTACGAGCAGTACTTC,CASSLGLAGAYEQYF
TRBJ1-6,.,TRBV18,.,TGTGCCAGCTCATCGGACAACCTTTCCAATTCACCCCTCCACTTT,CASSSDNLSNSPLHF
TRBJ2-1,TRBD2,TRBV18,.,TGTGCCAGCTCACCTACTAGCGGGCCGGGGTACAATGAGCAGTTCTTC,CASSPTSGPGYNEQFF